These 20 T cell receptor beta chains were all obtained from the same sample, sequenced in a study of T cells after posttransplantation cyclophosphamide. Busulfan-fludarabine conditioning, marrow transplant, and cyclophosphamide on days +3 and +4 were administered. TCRdb keeps only in-frame clones here, not all; method: immunoSEQ multiplex PCR. The profile covers 6,500 to 9,000 clones, none occurring a single time. The input for sequencing was PBMCs, taken after allogeneic stem cell transplant with posttransplant cyclophosphamide. Source of these receptors: a female patient aged 50-60 years who received an allogeneic stem cell transplant from a related donor, was CMV-positive, and had no GVHD. The T cells may partly be graft donor cells.

This clone was detected many times. The chain has TRBV6-4 and TRBJ2-3, with unresolved D. Germline assignment: CDR1 MRHNA and CDR2 SNTAGT. V was cut by 3 bases and J by 4 bases, with 11 bases left in between. The CDR3 runs to 14 residues. CDR3 residues: CASSELFSSDTQYF. The DNA of the CDR3 is TGTGCCAGCAGTGAACTCTTTTCGTCAGATACGCAGTATTTT.

The sample holds many counts of this clone. The genes are TRBV12-5 and TRBJ2-7, with no clear D. V gave up 1 base and J gave up 0 bases, with 10 bases separating them. The CDR3 loop spans 15 amino acids. Germline-derived CDR1 and CDR2 are LGHNT and FRNRAP. In DNA, the CDR3 is TGTGCTAGTGGTTTGGGCATCAGTTGCTCCTACGAGCAGTACTTC. It translates to CASGLGISCSYEQYF.

This clone was seen at least ten times. The CDR3 sequence is CASSFGSSGDTDTQYF. The DNA of the CDR3 is TGCGCCAGCAGCTTTGGATCAAGCGGAGACACAGATACGCAGTATTTT. The chain is built from TRBV5-1 and TRBJ2-3, with a possible D match to TRBD2 (5 bases). This CDR3 contains 16 residues. V shed 2 bases and J shed 2 bases, with 15 bases lying between them. Per germline, CDR1 SGHRS and CDR2 YFSETQ.

This clone came up many times. This chain joins TRBV28 and TRBJ2-3, with 13 bases identical to TRBD2. CDR3 length equals 15 residues. CDR1 and CDR2 (germline): MDHEN, SYDVKM. Unmatched junction bases numbered 5, after V lost 5 bases and J lost 6 bases. The CDR3 sequence is CASSTGLAGVDTQYF. CDR3 in DNA: TGTGCCAGCAGTACTGGACTAGCGGGAGTGGATACGCAGTATTTT.

This clone showed up many times. This chain connects TRBV10-3 to TRBJ2-5; weak D call: TRBD1 (6 bases). The V end was cut by 2 bases, the J end by 4 bases, with 8 bases between. The CDR3 is made up of 13 amino acids. CDR1 is ENHRY and CDR2 is SYGVKD in the germline V gene. CDR3 nucleotides: TGTGCCATCAGTGAGACAGGGCGAGAGACCCAGTACTTC. It translates to CAISETGRETQYF.

This clone rates as medium-sized. This chain uses TRBV5-5 with TRBJ1-1; 9 bases are a match to TRBD1. The CDR3 sequence is 14 residues long. V was pared by 6 bases and J by 5 bases, with 8 bases of the junction left unmatched. From germline, CDR1 is SGHKS and CDR2 YYEKEE (reference sequence). CDR3 DNA sequence: TGTGCCAGCACCCTGGACAGGGGAAGGACTGAAGCTTTCTTT. This sequence encodes CASTLDRGRTEAFF.

This clone showed up many times. The rearrangement joins TRBV2 to TRBJ2-7, with TRBD2 identical over 12 bases. V trimming: 6 bases; J trimming: 3 bases; junction bases outside the gene matches: 3. CDR1 and CDR2 (germline): SNHLY, FYNNEI. The length of the CDR3 is 14 residues. For the CDR3, the DNA is TGTGCCAGCAGGGAGACTAGCGGGAGCTACGAGCAGTACTTC. This gives the protein CASRETSGSYEQYF. The variable domain in full, with the rest retrieved from reference TRBV2 and TRBJ2-7, is EPEVTQTPSHQVTQMGQEVILRCVPISNHLYFYWYRQILGQKVEFLVSFYNNEISEKSEIFDDQFSVERPDGSNFTLKIRSTKLEDSAMYFCASRETSGSYEQYFGPGTRLTVT.

By its share, this clone is medium-sized. The chain links TRBV9 to TRBJ2-5; TRBD1 matches 8 bases. V trimming: 1 base; J trimming: 2 bases; junction bases outside the gene matches: 7. The germline gives CDR1 SGDLS, CDR2 YYNGEE. The CDR3 loop spans 16 amino acids. In DNA form, the CDR3 reads TGTGCCAGCAGCGTATTCTCAGGGGGCGGACAAGAGACCCAGTACTTC. Translating it yields CASSVFSGGGQETQYF.

Ten or more counts support this clone. The chain combines TRBV30 with TRBJ2-5; 7 positions agree with TRBD1. Germline V gives CDR1 GTSNPN, CDR2 SVGIG (reference sequence). Germline trimming cut 2 bases from V and 5 bases from J; bases unmatched to any gene: 8. The CDR3 loop spans 14 amino acids. The CDR3 DNA follows: TGTGCCTGGAGTCCCACAGGGGTCCGGGAGACCCAGTACTTC. This encodes CAWSPTGVRETQYF.

This clone was picked up many times. The V and J genes are TRBV30 and TRBJ1-5, with a tentative D call TRBD1 (6 bases). Germline CDR1 is GTSNPN and CDR2 is SVGIG (reference sequence). The CDR3 covers 14 residues. V lost 3 bases, J lost 3 bases, and 12 bases lay in between. CDR3 loop: CAWSRGGPNQPQHF. DNA of the CDR3: TGTGCCTGGAGCCGGGGGGGGCCCAATCAGCCCCAGCATTTT.

About this clone itself: This specimen includes other DNA sequences encoding the same CDR3. This chain uses TRBV9 with TRBJ2-5; D might be TRBD2 (5 bases). Germline V gene sequence: CDR1 SGDLS, CDR2 YYNGEE. Trimming left V 2 bases short and J 1 base short, with 9 bases between. The length of the CDR3 is 14 residues. CDR3 protein: CASSVEGLQETQYF. CDR3 coding DNA: TGTGCCAGCAGCGTCGAAGGACTCCAAGAGACCCAGTACTTC.

There are many counts of this clone. The CDR3 nucleotides are TGTGCCAGCAGTTACACTACGAGCGGGAGGGCCATTGACACCGGGGAGCTGTTTTTT. The encoded protein is CASSYTTSGRAIDTGELFF. The rearrangement uses TRBV6-2 or TRBV6-3 and TRBJ2-2; TRBD2 aligns across 10 bases. Germline V gene lookup returns CDR1 MNHEY and CDR2 SVGEGT. This CDR3 is 19 amino acids long. The V gene end was trimmed by 2 bases and the J gene end by 3 bases; junction bases not matched to a gene: 12.

This clone is termed medium-sized. The rearrangement joins TRBV10-2 to TRBJ2-7; no clear D. Trimming took off 8 bases at V and 6 bases at J, with 14 bases between the two ends. Per germline, CDR1 WSHSY and CDR2 SAAADI. CDR3 size: 12 residues. The DNA for the CDR3 is TGCGCCAGCTCAACCCAGGATTCCGAGCAGTACTTC. Amino acid sequence: CASSTQDSEQYF.

In its sample, this clone was seen many times. J is TRBJ2-5 and V is TRBV4-2, with D perhaps matching TRBD2 (6 bases). The germline V gene encodes CDR1 LGHNA and CDR2 YNFKEQ. The V end lost 2 bases, the J end lost 1 base, and 17 bases lay between the germline ends. The CDR3 spans 17 residues. CDR3: CASSQRPFRSGQETQYF. DNA for the CDR3: TGTGCCAGCAGCCAACGCCCCTTTCGTAGCGGCCAAGAGACCCAGTACTTC.

This clone occurred many times. This sequence joins TRBV2 and TRBJ1-5, with D unresolved. The germline gives CDR1 SNHLY, CDR2 FYNNEI. The CDR3 sequence is 13 residues long. Trimming removed 6 bases from V and 0 bases from J, with 6 bases in between. CDR3 region: CASRADSNQPQHF. In DNA, the CDR3 is TGTGCCAGCAGAGCTGATAGCAATCAGCCCCAGCATTTT. Together with reference TRBV2 and TRBJ1-5, the CDR3 gives the full variable domain: EPEVTQTPSHQVTQMGQEVILRCVPISNHLYFYWYRQILGQKVEFLVSFYNNEISEKSEIFDDQFSVERPDGSNFTLKIRSTKLEDSAMYFCASRADSNQPQHFGDGTRLSIL.

There are many counts of this clone. The chain carries TRBV19 and TRBJ2-2, with a weak D call TRBD1 (5 bases). Deletions cut 2 bases from V and 5 bases from J, with 9 bases between. The CDR3 loop spans 14 amino acids. Germline CDR1 LNHDA, CDR2 SQIVND (reference sequence). DNA for the CDR3: TGTGCCAGTAGTATACTCAGGGTTACCGGGGAGCTGTTTTTT. Protein: CASSILRVTGELFF.

This clone was counted ten times or more. The chain is built from TRBV5-1 and TRBJ1-5; 9 bases fit TRBD1. With 4 bases clipped from V and 4 bases from J, the junction kept 6 bases outside the gene matches. The germline gives CDR1 SGHRS, CDR2 YFSETQ. This CDR3 region has 15 residues. The CDR3 region is CASSGGTGQNQPQHF. The CDR3 DNA reads TGCGCCAGCAGCGGAGGGACAGGGCAGAATCAGCCCCAGCATTTT.

At least ten counts were recorded for this clone. The gene calls are TRBV10-1 and TRBJ2-5, with 10 bases lining up with TRBD1. The CDR3 has 14 amino acids. The V segment lost 8 bases and the J segment 5 bases; nucleotides outside the gene matches: 8. The germline V gene encodes CDR1 WNHNN and CDR2 SYGVQD (reference sequence). CDR3 in amino acids: CASPRGGQGETQYF. CDR3 coding DNA: TGCGCCAGCCCCCGGGGGGGACAGGGGGAGACCCAGTACTTC.

This clone came up many times. The V call is TRBV15, the J call TRBJ1-5; D not resolved. The V gene lost 0 bases and the J gene lost 0 bases, with 9 bases spanning the gap. The CDR3 has 16 amino acids. CDR1 is LNHNV and CDR2 is YYDKDF in the germline V gene (reference sequence). The CDR3 spells CATSRDTGFSNQPQHF. CDR3 nucleotide sequence: TGTGCCACCAGCAGAGATACGGGGTTTAGCAATCAGCCCCAGCATTTT.

This clone was recorded at least ten times. V usage is TRBV14 and J usage is TRBJ1-1; TRBD1 agrees at 7 bases. The germline gives CDR1 SGHDN, CDR2 FVKESK. The CDR3 totals 12 residues. Trimming removed 4 bases from V and 7 bases from J; junction bases left unmatched: 3. CDR3 sequence (DNA): TGTGCCAGCAGCCCTGGACAGGTTGAAGCTTTCTTT. Its protein is CASSPGQVEAFF. Using reference TRBV14 and TRBJ1-1 for the parts outside the CDR3, the full variable domain is EAGVTQFPSHSVIEKGQTVTLRCDPISGHDNLYWYRRVMGKEIKFLLHFVKESKQDESGMPNNRFLAERTGGTYSTLKVQPAELEDSGVYFCASSPGQVEAFFGQGTRLTVV.